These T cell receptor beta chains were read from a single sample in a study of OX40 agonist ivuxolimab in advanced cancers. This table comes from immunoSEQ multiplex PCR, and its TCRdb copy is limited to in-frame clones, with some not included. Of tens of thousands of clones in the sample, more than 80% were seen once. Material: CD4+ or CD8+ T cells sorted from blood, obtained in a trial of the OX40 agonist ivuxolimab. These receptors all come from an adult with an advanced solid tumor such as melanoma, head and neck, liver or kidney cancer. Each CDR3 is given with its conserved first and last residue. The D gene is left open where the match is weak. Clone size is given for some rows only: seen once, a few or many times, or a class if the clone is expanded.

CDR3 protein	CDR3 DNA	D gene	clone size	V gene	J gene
CASGLFQGARGETQYF	TGTGCTAGTGGTTTGTTTCAGGGGGCGCGAGGAGAGACCCAGTACTTC	TRBD1	-	TRBV12-5	TRBJ2-5
CASSVEVVGTSGTDTQYF	TGTGCCAGCAGCGTAGAAGTGGTAGGGACTAGCGGCACAGATACGCAGTATTTT	TRBD2	few	TRBV9	TRBJ2-3
CASSLASTSSYEQYF	TGTGCCAGCAGCTTGGCCTCTACCAGCTCCTACGAGCAGTACTTC	-	-	TRBV5-6	TRBJ2-7
CASEGGAGAFF	TGTGCCAGTGAGGGGGGCGCAGGGGCTTTCTTT	-	-	TRBV19	TRBJ1-1
CASTPTGGFTEAFF	TGTGCCAGCACCCCGACAGGGGGCTTCACTGAAGCTTTCTTT	TRBD1	-	TRBV27	TRBJ1-1
CASGIENYNEQFF	TGTGCCAGCGGAATTGAGAACTACAATGAGCAGTTCTTC	-	-	TRBV6-5	TRBJ2-1
CASSVNRETSYNEQFF	TGTGCCAGCAGCGTAAACAGGGAGACCTCCTACAATGAGCAGTTCTTC	-	-	TRBV9	TRBJ2-1
CATSRRRGTEAFF	TGTGCCACCAGCAGACGACGGGGCACTGAAGCTTTCTTT	-	-	TRBV15	TRBJ1-1
CASSLEGRGTEAFF	TGTGCCAGCAGCCTGGAGGGGAGGGGCACTGAAGCTTTCTTT	-	-	TRBV5-4	TRBJ1-1
CASTYLGGVQPQHF	TGTGCCAGCACATATCTCGGTGGGGTTCAGCCCCAGCATTTT	-	-	TRBV19	TRBJ1-5
CASSESVLTGELFF	TGTGCCAGCAGTGAATCAGTGCTGACCGGGGAGCTGTTTTTT	-	-	TRBV2	TRBJ2-2
CASSEVASGSYEQYF	TGTGCCAGCAGTGAAGTGGCTAGCGGTTCCTACGAGCAGTACTTC	TRBD2	-	TRBV25-1	TRBJ2-7
CASSPDRVGDGYTF	TGTGCCAGCAGCCCCGACAGGGTAGGCGATGGCTACACCTTC	TRBD1	-	TRBV7-2	TRBJ1-2
CASSFGLPNIQYF	TGTGCCAGCAGCTTTGGACTACCAAACATTCAGTACTTC	-	-	TRBV5-6	TRBJ2-4
CASSPWTGGYTF	TGTGCCAGCAGCCCCTGGACAGGCGGCTACACCTTC	TRBD1	-	TRBV14	TRBJ1-2
CASGHSGSPLHF	TGTGCTAGTGGCCACTCGGGCTCACCCCTCCACTTT	-	-	TRBV12-5	TRBJ1-6
CASSVTSRWFEQFF	TGTGCCAGCAGCGTCACCAGCCGTTGGTTTGAGCAGTTCTTC	-	-	TRBV27	TRBJ2-1
CASSLTGFSPLHF	TGTGCCAGCAGTTTGACAGGGTTTTCACCCCTCCACTTT	TRBD1	few	TRBV27	TRBJ1-6
CASSLRDKYNEQFF	TGTGCCAGTAGCCTCCGGGACAAGTACAATGAGCAGTTCTTC	-	-	TRBV6-5	TRBJ2-1
CASSFGQGASYEQYF	TGTGCCAGCAGCTTCGGACAGGGGGCTTCCTACGAGCAGTACTTC	TRBD1	-	TRBV7-9	TRBJ2-7
CASSVVGTDHTEAFF	TGTGCCAGCAGCGTAGTAGGGACAGATCACACTGAAGCTTTCTTT	TRBD1	-	TRBV9	TRBJ1-1
CASRGTGHGYTF	TGTGCCAGCAGGGGGACAGGGCATGGCTACACCTTC	TRBD1	-	TRBV2	TRBJ1-2
CASSEDRGRLNEQFF	TGTGCCAGCAGTGAGGACAGGGGACGTCTCAATGAGCAGTTCTTC	TRBD1	-	TRBV28	TRBJ2-1
CASSPPTGPYEQYF	TGTGCCAGCAGCCCCCCGACAGGCCCCTACGAGCAGTACTTC	-	-	TRBV9	TRBJ2-7
CASSPTGRGTDTQYF	TGCGCCAGCAGCCCCACCGGGAGGGGGACAGATACGCAGTATTTT	TRBD2	-	TRBV4-3	TRBJ2-3
CASSFESDRVPNQPQHF	TGTGCCAGCAGCTTCGAATCGGACAGGGTACCCAATCAGCCCCAGCATTTT	TRBD1	-	TRBV7-4	TRBJ1-5
CASSFRGSNQPQHF	TGTGCCAGCAGCTTCAGGGGAAGCAATCAGCCCCAGCATTTT	-	-	TRBV5-6	TRBJ1-5
CASSPSSGTNYNEQFF	TGTGCCAGCAGCCCGAGCTCAGGGACAAACTACAATGAGCAGTTCTTC	-	-	TRBV7-9	TRBJ2-1
CASSAYRVLGNRAFF	TGTGCCAGCAGTGCGTACAGGGTCCTGGGAAATCGAGCTTTCTTT	-	-	TRBV6-1	TRBJ1-1
CASSLGLAGDEQYF	TGTGCCAGCAGCTTAGGGCTAGCGGGGGACGAGCAGTACTTC	TRBD2	-	TRBV7-9	TRBJ2-7
CASSDSLGPMVGYTF	TGTGCCAGCAGTGACTCACTCGGCCCTATGGTTGGCTACACCTTC	-	-	TRBV2	TRBJ1-2
CASSQETGAYEQYF	TGCGCCAGCAGCCAAGAAACAGGGGCCTACGAGCAGTACTTC	TRBD1	once	TRBV4-3	TRBJ2-7
CASSIGLRETYNEQFF	TGTGCCAGTAGTATAGGCCTCAGGGAAACCTACAATGAGCAGTTCTTC	-	once	TRBV19	TRBJ2-1
CASSLVPRDEQYF	TGTGCCAGCAGCTTAGTACCCAGGGACGAGCAGTACTTC	-	-	TRBV7-2	TRBJ2-7
CASSQDVGGQIYEQYF	TGCGCCAGCAGCCAAGATGTCGGGGGACAGATCTACGAGCAGTACTTC	-	-	TRBV4-3	TRBJ2-7
CASRLGLGTGNEQFF	TGTGCCAGCCGACTCGGACTCGGGACGGGGAATGAGCAGTTCTTC	-	few	TRBV19	TRBJ2-1
CASSMNQVMNTEAFF	TGTGCCAGTAGTATGAACCAGGTGATGAACACTGAAGCTTTCTTT	-	-	TRBV19	TRBJ1-1
CASAGQNYGYTF	TGTGCCAGCGCGGGACAGAACTATGGCTACACCTTC	TRBD1	-	TRBV9	TRBJ1-2
CASSFLVAGGPYEQFF	TGTGCCAGCAGTTTCCTAGTAGCGGGAGGGCCATATGAGCAGTTCTTC	TRBD2	once	TRBV27	TRBJ2-1
CASSPQYNEQFF	TGTGCCAGCAGCCCTCAGTACAATGAGCAGTTCTTC	-	-	TRBV7-2	TRBJ2-1
CASSFRTGGDEAFF	TGTGCCAGCAGCTTCCGTACAGGGGGGGATGAAGCTTTCTTT	TRBD1	once	TRBV7-9	TRBJ1-1
CASSFGTSDTDTQYF	TGTGCCAGCAGTTTCGGGACTAGCGACACAGATACGCAGTATTTT	TRBD2	-	TRBV27	TRBJ2-3
CASSYGSRDEQYF	TGTGCCAGTAGTTACGGGAGTCGCGACGAGCAGTACTTC	-	-	TRBV19	TRBJ2-7
CASSESAGEQETQYF	TGTGCCAGCAGTGAATCAGCGGGGGAACAAGAGACCCAGTACTTC	TRBD2	-	TRBV2	TRBJ2-5
CASSAGYTEAFF	TGTGCCAGCAGCGCAGGATACACTGAAGCTTTCTTT	-	-	TRBV7-2	TRBJ1-1
CASSERFLAGVTETSTDTQYF	TGCGCCAGCAGTGAGCGGTTTCTAGCGGGAGTGACGGAGACTAGCACAGATACGCAGTATTTT	TRBD2	-	TRBV10-1	TRBJ2-3
CASSQDGTQYF	TGCGCCAGCAGCCAAGACGGGACCCAGTACTTC	-	-	TRBV4-3	TRBJ2-5
CASKILAGVNEQFF	TGTGCCAGCAAAATTCTAGCGGGAGTAAATGAGCAGTTCTTC	TRBD2	-	TRBV7-9	TRBJ2-1
CAISDFPGQSNQPQHF	TGTGCCATCAGTGATTTTCCGGGACAGTCCAATCAGCCCCAGCATTTT	TRBD1	once	TRBV10-3	TRBJ1-5
CASSFGGPEAFF	TGTGCCAGCAGCTTTGGAGGGCCTGAAGCTTTCTTT	-	-	TRBV13	TRBJ1-1
CASSLLTGEIHSPLHF	TGTGCCAGCAGTTTACTGACTGGGGAGATTCATTCACCCCTCCACTTT	-	-	TRBV28	TRBJ1-6
CASSLAGEEGQPQHF	TGTGCCAGCAGCTTAGCTGGTGAAGAGGGCCAGCCCCAGCATTTT	-	once	TRBV7-9	TRBJ1-5
CASSQDGPYGYTF	TGCGCCAGCAGCCAAGACGGGCCGTATGGCTACACCTTC	-	-	TRBV4-1	TRBJ1-2
CASSQDEQGYAEGTDTQYF	TGCGCCAGCAGCCAAGATGAACAGGGTTACGCCGAGGGCACAGATACGCAGTATTTT	-	-	TRBV4-3	TRBJ2-3
CASSREGQTNYGYTF	TGTGCCAGCAGTAGGGAGGGACAGACCAACTATGGCTACACCTTC	TRBD1	-	TRBV6-5	TRBJ1-2
CASSSPTSGGVPNEQFF	TGTGCCAGCAGCTCCCCGACTAGCGGGGGGGTCCCCAATGAGCAGTTCTTC	TRBD2	-	TRBV7-9	TRBJ2-1
CASSQDGIISGGYYEQYF	TGCGCCAGCAGCCAAGATGGGATCATCTCTGGCGGTTACTACGAGCAGTACTTC	-	-	TRBV4-3	TRBJ2-7
CASSIAGGNQPQHF	TGTGCCAGTAGTATAGCCGGAGGGAATCAGCCCCAGCATTTT	-	-	TRBV19	TRBJ1-5
CASSLAGGKGYTF	TGTGCCAGCAGCCTCGCAGGGGGCAAGGGGTACACCTTC	TRBD1	-	TRBV6-5	TRBJ1-2